This is a list of T cell receptor beta chains from one sample in a study of T-cell memory formation after mild COVID-19. TCRdb ran MiXCR on the 5' RACE reads and lists one entry per CDR3 protein. The data contain around 300,000 distinct CDR3 sequences, under 8.5% of them singletons. Material for sequencing was PBMCs or a T cell subset sorted from them (not recorded which). The receptors originated from a man aged 18 to 35 who had mild COVID-19 (a few samples of this study predate the infection). Cell type and time point are not known. CDR3s include the opening cysteine and the closing phenylalanine or tryptophan. The order of the fields is D gene, clone size, J gene, V gene, CDR3 DNA, CDR3 protein. The D gene is left open where the match is weak. Clone size is given for some rows only: seen once, a few or many times, or a class if the clone is expanded.

>.|many|TRBJ1-2|TRBV27
TGTGCCAGCAGTTCGGGGCGGCGAAACTATGGCTACACCTTC
CASSSGRRNYGYTF
>.|few|TRBJ2-1|TRBV18
TGTGCCAGCTCACCTCAGACCGGGACGGATCCCTACAATGAGCAGTTCTTC
CASSPQTGTDPYNEQFF
>.|few|TRBJ2-1|TRBV6-2/TRBV6-3
TGTGCCAGCCGGGAATGGGGGGGCGTGAAGGATGAGCAGTTCTTC
CASREWGGVKDEQFF
>.|many|TRBJ2-1|TRBV7-2
TGTGCCAGCAGCTTCTATCAGGGGTACAATGAGCAGTTCTTC
CASSFYQGYNEQFF
>TRBD1|few|TRBJ1-5|TRBV25-1
TGTGCCAGCAGTACAACAGGGGCCCATCAGCCCCAGCATTTT
CASSTTGAHQPQHF
>.|.|TRBJ2-3|TRBV9
TGTGCCAGCAGCCCCCAGCGGACCGCGCAGTATTTT
CASSPQRTAQYF
>.|few|TRBJ2-7|TRBV5-1
TGCGCCAGCAGCTTGGAGGGGGCCGGGACTTACGAGCAGTACTTC
CASSLEGAGTYEQYF
>TRBD2|.|TRBJ2-1|TRBV12-3/TRBV12-4
TGTGCCAGCAGTTTGGGCGGGGGGGCTTTCAATGAGCAGTTCTTC
CASSLGGGAFNEQFF
>TRBD1|many|TRBJ1-3|TRBV9
TGTGCCAGCAGCTCGCGACAGGGGCTCTCTGGAAACACCATATATTTT
CASSSRQGLSGNTIYF
>.|.|TRBJ1-2|TRBV6-2/TRBV6-3
TGTGCCAGCAGTCTGACAGAAACCTATGGCTACACCTTC
CASSLTETYGYTF
>TRBD2|.|TRBJ2-5|TRBV5-6
TGTGCCAGCAGCTCCCGGGGAGCGGGGGGCCAAGAGACCCAGTACTTC
CASSSRGAGGQETQYF
>.|few|TRBJ2-1|TRBV4-3
TGCGCCAGCAGCCCCCTAGTTTGGTCCTACAATGAGCAGTTCTTC
CASSPLVWSYNEQFF
>.|many|TRBJ2-1|TRBV20-1
TGCAGTGTTTCCCAAGGAGTAGCTTGGGGCGATGAGCAGTTCTTC
CSVSQGVAWGDEQFF
>.|many|TRBJ1-2|TRBV11-2
TGTGCCAGCAGCTTAGGGACCGGGGATGGCTACACCTTC
CASSLGTGDGYTF
>.|few|TRBJ2-7|TRBV29-1
TGCAGCGTCGAGACAGGCTACGAGCAGTACTTC
CSVETGYEQYF
>.|.|TRBJ2-3|TRBV30
TGTGCCTGGAATGAACCTGGAGGCACAGATACGCAGTATTTT
CAWNEPGGTDTQYF
>.|few|TRBJ2-2|TRBV6-2/TRBV6-3
TGTGCCAGCAGTTGGAAGAAGGCCCAGACCCACACCGGGGAGCTGTTTTTT
CASSWKKAQTHTGELFF
>TRBD2|few|TRBJ2-5|TRBV18
TGTGCCAGCTCACCATGGAAATCGCGGGGGATGGAGACCCAGTACTTC
CASSPWKSRGMETQYF
>.|many|TRBJ2-1|TRBV29-1
TGCAGCGTTTCCCCAGGGGGGCATGAGCAGTTCTTC
CSVSPGGHEQFF
>.|few|TRBJ2-1|TRBV7-6
TGTGCCAGCAGCCCACCGCGGGGTACACCCAATGAGCAGTTCTTC
CASSPPRGTPNEQFF
>.|many|TRBJ2-3|TRBV4-2
TGTGCCAGCAGTTTAGGGGGGGCTAGCACAGATACGCAGTATTTT
CASSLGGASTDTQYF
>.|many|TRBJ2-1|TRBV6-2/TRBV6-3
TGTGCCAGCAGTTACGGGACGTACAATGAGCAGTTCTTC
CASSYGTYNEQFF
>TRBD1|.|TRBJ2-1|TRBV6-2/TRBV6-3
TGTGCCAGCAGCACCGGGACAGGGAGTTTAAATGAGCAGTTCTTC
CASSTGTGSLNEQFF
>.|few|TRBJ1-5|TRBV20-1
TGCAGTGCTAGAGATGGGTACGGTAATCAGCCCCAGCATTTT
CSARDGYGNQPQHF
>.|many|TRBJ1-6|TRBV12-3/TRBV12-4
TGTGCCAGCAGTCCGCGGGGAGGGGGTAATTCACCCCTCCACTTT
CASSPRGGGNSPLHF
>.|many|TRBJ1-1|TRBV9
TGTGCCAGCAGCGTAGGGTGGAGGGCAGAGACTGAAGCTTTCTTT
CASSVGWRAETEAFF
>.|many|TRBJ2-6|TRBV7-2
TGTGCCAGCAGCCTGGACTCCAGCTCTGGGGCCAACGTCCTGACTTTC
CASSLDSSSGANVLTF
>.|.|TRBJ2-3|TRBV4-2
TGTGCCAGCAGCCCAACCGAGGCAGGCACAGATACGCAGTATTTT
CASSPTEAGTDTQYF
>TRBD2|few|TRBJ2-7|TRBV6-6
TGTGCCAGCAGTCTCGGACTAGCGGGGGGAGGATACGAGCAGTACTTC
CASSLGLAGGGYEQYF
>.|few|TRBJ1-1|TRBV5-4
TGTGCCAGCAGCTTTCACTGGGACACTGAAGCTTTCTTT
CASSFHWDTEAFF
>.|.|TRBJ1-1|TRBV5-5
TGTGCCAGCAGCCGTCAGGTAGAAGCTTTCTTT
CASSRQVEAFF
>TRBD1|.|TRBJ1-2|TRBV2
TGTGCCAGCAGTGAATCCTGGACAGGGTGGGACTATGGCTACACCTTC
CASSESWTGWDYGYTF
>.|few|TRBJ2-7|TRBV4-3
TGCGCCAGCAGCCAAGAGGAACAGGGTCCCTACGAGCAGTACTTC
CASSQEEQGPYEQYF
>.|many|TRBJ2-7|TRBV11-3
TGTGCCAGCAGTAAGGCTGTCCAGAGGGAGCAGTACTTC
CASSKAVQREQYF
>.|few|TRBJ2-2|TRBV6-6
TGTGCCAGCAGCTACCCTGGGGGCCCTGGCACCGGGGAGCTGTTTTTT
CASSYPGGPGTGELFF
>.|.|TRBJ1-1|TRBV12-5
TGTGCTAGTGGTTTGGGGTCAGGGGTTACTGAAGCTTTCTTT
CASGLGSGVTEAFF
>TRBD2|few|TRBJ2-1|TRBV24-1
TGTGCCACCAGTGATCCAACTAGCGGGGGGGATTCCACCTACAATGAGCAGTTCTTC
CATSDPTSGGDSTYNEQFF
>.|.|TRBJ1-4|TRBV6-6
TGTGCCAGCAGACCACTCCTACGGGATGAAAAACTGTTTTTT
CASRPLLRDEKLFF
>.|many|TRBJ1-2|TRBV5-1
TGCGCCAGCAGCTTGAGTTTCGGTCCCGACTATGGCTACACCTTC
CASSLSFGPDYGYTF
>.|.|TRBJ2-5|TRBV20-1
TGCAGCGGGAACGGTATGGAGACCCAGTACTTC
CSGNGMETQYF
>.|.|TRBJ2-5|TRBV5-1
TGCGCCAGCAGCTTGGGTGGAGGGGCCGGAACCGAGACCCAGTACTTC
CASSLGGGAGTETQYF
>.|many|TRBJ1-2|TRBV7-2
TGTGCCAGCAGCTCGCACTTCTCCACTAACTATGGCTACACCTTC
CASSSHFSTNYGYTF
>TRBD1|.|TRBJ2-5|TRBV28
TGTGCCAGCAGGAGGACAGGGTTTCGCGAGACCCAGTACTTC
CASRRTGFRETQYF
>.|.|TRBJ1-6|TRBV7-8
TGTGCCAGCAGCTTAGTCGGGGACCGATATAATTCACCCCTCCACTTT
CASSLVGDRYNSPLHF
>.|few|TRBJ2-1|TRBV5-1
TGCGCCAGCAGCTTGGAGGGACATGCCCTCTACAATGAGCAGTTCTTC
CASSLEGHALYNEQFF
>.|many|TRBJ2-4|TRBV12-3/TRBV12-4
TGTGCCAGCAGCCACGGGGATAAACAGTACTTC
CASSHGDKQYF
>.|few|TRBJ2-3|TRBV5-1
TGCGCCAGCAGCCTGGGGTCGATTCGCACAGATACGCAGTATTTT
CASSLGSIRTDTQYF
>.|many|TRBJ2-1|TRBV4-3
TGCGCCAGCAGCCAAGTGGCCTCCAACCATCCCGTCTACAATGAGCAGTTCTTC
CASSQVASNHPVYNEQFF
>TRBD2|.|TRBJ2-1|TRBV12-3/TRBV12-4
TGTGCCAGCACCGCCGCGGGAGCGGGGGGGCGTAAATCCTACAATGAGCAGTTCTTC
CASTAAGAGGRKSYNEQFF
>.|few|TRBJ1-2|TRBV7-2
TGTGCCAGCAGCCCAGGGACACTAAGAGTATGGGATGGCTACACCTTC
CASSPGTLRVWDGYTF
>TRBD1|many|TRBJ2-7|TRBV4-1
TGCGCCAGCAGGGGATACAGGGGGCCGTTATACGAGCAGTACTTC
CASRGYRGPLYEQYF
>.|many|TRBJ2-2|TRBV6-4
TGTGCCAGCAGTGACTCAGAGGTCGGGGAGCTGTTTTTT
CASSDSEVGELFF
>TRBD1|.|TRBJ2-6|TRBV18
TGTGCCAGCTCAACTCAAGGGGGCGCTGGGGCCAACGTCCTGACTTTC
CASSTQGGAGANVLTF
>TRBD1|many|TRBJ1-4|TRBV12-3/TRBV12-4
TGTGCCAGCAGTTCATGGACAGGGGGCTTTCATAATGAAAAACTGTTTTTT
CASSSWTGGFHNEKLFF